These 7 T cell receptor beta chains share one sample of origin, sequenced in a study of cytomegalovirus exposure and HLA in healthy donors. 60 Vbeta and 13 Jbeta primers were used in PCR. Clones were sequenced by immunoSEQ multiplex PCR, and TCRdb holds only the in-frame ones, with some missing. This table has about 150,000 clones, about 68% appearing once. The material sequenced was PBMCs. These receptors all come from a man aged 30-40 years in good health and CMV-seronegative.

The genes are TRBV7-9 and TRBJ1-1; perhaps TRBD1 as D (6 bases). The V gene lost 6 bases and the J gene lost 3 bases, with 14 bases spanning the gap. The CDR3 has 14 amino acids. Germline CDR1 reads SEHNR; CDR2 reads FQNEAQ (reference sequence). This chain's CDR3 is CASRRGEGYTEAFF. DNA for the CDR3: TGTGCCAGCAGAAGGGGGGAGGGATACACTGAAGCTTTCTTT. The complete variable domain, with remaining parts taken from reference TRBV7-9 and TRBJ1-1, reads DTGVSQNPRHKITKRGQNVTFRCDPISEHNRLYWYRQTLGQGPEFLTYFQNEAQLEKSRLLSDRFSAERPKGSFSTLEIQRTEQGDSAMYLCASRRGEGYTEAFFGQGTRLTVV.

This clone was seen a few times. The chain has TRBV28 and TRBJ2-7, with D possibly TRBD2 on 6 matching bases. Trimming cost V 3 bases and J 4 bases, with 13 bases left between them. The CDR3 is 14 residues long. The germline CDR1 and CDR2 sequences are MDHEN and SYDVKM. The CDR3 DNA reads TGTGCCAGCAGTTTCGGGGGTAGCGTTTACGAGCAGTACTTC. Its translation: CASSFGGSVYEQYF.

J is TRBJ1-1 and V is TRBV7-2; D possibly corresponds to TRBD1 (6 bases). Trimming shortened V by 0 bases and J by 5 bases, and 13 bases separated the two germline ends. CDR1 and CDR2 from the germline V gene are SGHTA and FQGNSA. The CDR3 is 15 amino acids. The CDR3 nucleotides read TGTGCCAGCAGCTTAGCATTGACAGGTTGGACTGAAGCTTTCTTT. It encodes CASSLALTGWTEAFF. Full variable domain (rest looked up from reference TRBV7-2 and TRBJ1-1): GAGVSQSPSNKVTEKGKDVELRCDPISGHTALYWYRQSLGQGLEFLIYFQGNSAPDKSGLPSDRFSAERTGGSVSTLTIQRTQQEDSAVYLCASSLALTGWTEAFFGQGTRLTVV.

The chain is built from TRBV2 and TRBJ2-1; 11 bases map to TRBD2. The trim removed 3 bases at V and 13 bases at J, leaving 2 bases unmatched. The CDR3 extends over 12 amino acids. CDR1 SNHLY and CDR2 FYNNEI come from the germline V gene. In DNA form, the CDR3 reads TGTGCCAGCAGTGAGGGGACTAGCGGACAGTTCTTC. It yields the protein CASSEGTSGQFF.

The J gene is TRBJ2-1, the V gene TRBV4-3; 9 nucleotides line up with TRBD2. J gave up 4 bases and V 0 bases, and 4 bases lay outside the gene matches. The CDR3 length is 16 residues. In germline, CDR1 is LGHNA, CDR2 YSLEER. CDR3 residues: CASSQEASGDYNEQFF. CDR3 DNA: TGCGCCAGCAGCCAAGAGGCTAGCGGGGATTACAATGAGCAGTTCTTC.

The gene calls are TRBV6-1 and TRBJ2-5, with TRBD2 as a possible D gene (5 bases). The J call is in doubt because the DNA end fits TRBJ2-7 better. Looked up from germline, CDR1 is MNHNS and CDR2 is SASEGT. The CDR3 has 13 amino acids. The CDR3, as DNA: TGTGCCAGCAGTGAAACAATCGGGAACGAGCAGTACTTC. This sequence encodes CASSETIGNEQYF.

Only a few counts were recorded for this clone. The chain recombines TRBV23-1 with TRBJ2-7, with D perhaps TRBD2 (6 bases). TRBV23-1 is marked as an open reading frame, function uncertain. Between the trimmed V and J ends, which lost 4 bases and 0 bases, there was a span of 13 bases. The CDR3 has 15 residues. The CDR3 here is CASSPRDSCSYEQYF. The CDR3 DNA reads as TGCGCCAGCAGTCCCCGGGACTCCTGCTCCTACGAGCAGTACTTC.